These T cell receptor beta chains were read from a single sample in a study of T cell responses to AZD1222 COVID-19 vaccine. Using immunoSEQ multiplex PCR, the repertoire was profiled, and TCRdb retains in-frame clones only, with some absent. Here the sample spans about 93,000 clones, 65% to 90% being singletons. The specimen was peripheral blood, collected on day 0 of AZD1222 vaccination. All receptors come from an adult in good health. CDR3s include the opening cysteine and the closing phenylalanine or tryptophan. Fields, in order: D gene, J gene, V gene, clone size, CDR3 protein, CDR3 DNA. D genes are given only for firm matches. Clone size is not always given. Where it is, it says once, few, many or a class for expanded clones.

TRBD2,TRBJ2-1,TRBV19,.,CASSIGAASGGANNEQFF,TGTGCCAGTAGTATAGGGGCCGCTAGCGGGGGGGCTAATAATGAGCAGTTCTTC
.,TRBJ2-3,TRBV7-9,.,CASSFLGWDGQYF,TGTGCCAGCAGCTTCCTGGGCTGGGACGGCCAGTATTTT
TRBD2,TRBJ2-1,TRBV3-1/TRBV3-2,.,CASSPRTSGSYNEQFF,TGTGCCAGCAGCCCCCGTACTAGCGGCTCCTACAATGAGCAGTTCTTC
TRBD1,TRBJ1-2,TRBV12-3/TRBV12-4,.,CASSRTGFYGYTF,TGTGCCAGCAGTCGGACAGGTTTCTATGGCTACACCTTC
TRBD2,TRBJ2-7,TRBV3-1/TRBV3-2,.,CASSRTSRMEQYF,TGTGCCAGCAGCCGGACTAGCCGGATGGAGCAGTACTTC
.,TRBJ2-1,TRBV3-1/TRBV3-2,.,CASSQDTTRGQFF,TGTGCCAGCAGCCAAGATACGACCCGGGGACAGTTCTTC
.,TRBJ1-1,TRBV3-1/TRBV3-2,once,CASSPGSRLNTEAFF,TGTGCCAGCAGCCCGGGTTCAAGGTTGAACACTGAAGCTTTCTTT
TRBD1,TRBJ1-2,TRBV9,once,CASSTRDRGYGYTF,TGTGCCAGCAGCACCCGGGACAGGGGCTATGGCTACACCTTC
TRBD1,TRBJ1-1,TRBV7-9,.,CASSLAFRDRRNTEAFF,TGTGCCAGCAGCTTAGCCTTTAGGGACAGAAGGAACACTGAAGCTTTCTTT
.,TRBJ1-4,TRBV14,.,CASSQGDAQREKLFF,TGTGCCAGCAGCCAAGGGGACGCCCAGAGGGAAAAACTGTTTTTT
.,TRBJ1-5,TRBV6-5,.,CASTGYSNQPQHF,TGTGCCAGTACGGGATATAGCAATCAGCCCCAGCATTTT
.,TRBJ2-7,TRBV7-9,once,CASSPPGFYEQYF,TGTGCCAGCAGCCCGCCGGGTTTCTACGAGCAGTACTTC
TRBD1,TRBJ2-7,TRBV18,.,CASSGQGATYEQYF,TGTGCCAGCTCAGGACAGGGGGCGACCTACGAGCAGTACTTC
.,TRBJ1-5,TRBV9,.,CASSAWGGRSNQPQHF,TGTGCCAGCAGCGCCTGGGGGGGTAGGAGCAATCAGCCCCAGCATTTT
.,TRBJ2-2,TRBV2,.,CASSEVRPNTGELFF,TGTGCCAGCAGTGAAGTACGGCCGAACACCGGGGAGCTGTTTTTT
TRBD2,TRBJ2-3,TRBV30,.,CAWSGTQRGAADTQYF,TGTGCCTGGAGCGGGACCCAGCGGGGGGCGGCGGATACGCAGTATTTT
.,TRBJ2-3,TRBV4-2,once,CASSQGGETDTQYF,TGTGCCAGCAGCCAGGGTGGAGAGACAGATACGCAGTATTTT
TRBD1,TRBJ1-1,TRBV27,.,CASSYRGNTEAFF,TGTGCCAGCAGTTACAGGGGTAACACTGAAGCTTTCTTT
.,TRBJ1-3,TRBV27,once,CASSLTAGSGNTIYF,TGTGCCAGCAGTCTAACGGCCGGCTCTGGAAACACCATATATTTT
.,TRBJ2-3,TRBV29-1,.,CSTSTSTDTQYF,TGCAGCACATCTACTAGCACAGATACGCAGTATTTT
.,TRBJ1-2,TRBV12-3/TRBV12-4,.,CASSASGYGYTF,TGTGCCAGCAGCGCCTCGGGCTATGGCTACACCTTC
TRBD1,TRBJ1-1,TRBV20-1,.,CSASLTGGTEAFF,TGCAGTGCTAGTCTCACAGGGGGCACTGAAGCTTTCTTT
TRBD1,TRBJ1-5,TRBV27,.,CASSLSRGLGQPQHF,TGTGCCAGCAGTTTATCCAGGGGGCTTGGCCAGCCCCAGCATTTT
.,TRBJ2-1,TRBV3-1/TRBV3-2,.,CASSQTLTYNEQFF,TGTGCCAGCAGCCAGACGCTGACCTACAATGAGCAGTTCTTC
.,TRBJ1-6,TRBV6-5,.,CASSYAGVDNSPLHF,TGTGCCAGCAGTTACGCCGGGGTTGATAATTCACCCCTCCACTTT
TRBD1,TRBJ1-5,TRBV19,.,CASSKPGQARGGQPQHF,TGTGCCAGTAGTAAACCGGGACAGGCGAGAGGTGGTCAGCCCCAGCATTTT
.,TRBJ1-2,TRBV20-1,once,CSASNGQNWHGYTF,TGCAGTGCTAGTAACGGCCAGAACTGGCATGGCTACACCTTC
.,TRBJ2-5,TRBV10-2,.,CASSGLGRGFQETQYF,TGCGCCAGCAGCGGGCTGGGCCGGGGTTTCCAAGAGACCCAGTACTTC
.,TRBJ1-4,TRBV6-6,.,CASSYSNEKLFF,TGTGCCAGCAGTTACTCGAATGAAAAACTGTTTTTT
.,TRBJ1-2,TRBV6-5,.,CASSYSNRAHGYTF,TGTGCCAGCAGTTACTCGAACAGGGCGCATGGCTACACCTTC
.,TRBJ2-1,TRBV6-5,.,CASRYGSLTGEFF,TGTGCCAGCAGATACGGATCTCTAACGGGGGAGTTCTTC